This TCR beta chain was found in a study of blood T cell repertoires in COVID-19. Study-wide context: There were acute and convalescent COVID-19 samples, and they came from the United States, Italy and Spain. From T cells, B-cell-depleted T cells, or PBMCs came the material, which was cDNA or gDNA.

During active infection, Seattle patients enrolled and were then monitored through disease. In the authors' methods: Amplification of reference gene primers was used by the study to estimate nucleated cell counts. The data were produced by immunoSEQ multiplex PCR, yet TCRdb's version contains in-frame clones alone and is incomplete. V and J calls and clone size follow that table, whereas D and trimming were derived from the DNA. The profile shows approximately 90,000 clones, about 89% of them singletons. This CDR3 contains 13 residues. The germline gives CDR1 SGHVS, CDR2 FQNEAQ. V lost 7 bases to trimming and J lost 1 base, with 9 bases between them.

The sample consisted of peripheral blood. The chain recombines TRBV7-8 with TRBJ2-3; D is unclear. The clonotype comes from a man aged 60-69 years with COVID-19, enrolled during active disease. CDR3 protein: CASNPTGTDTQYF. The CDR3, as DNA: TGTGCCAGCAATCCAACAGGCACAGATACGCAGTATTTT.